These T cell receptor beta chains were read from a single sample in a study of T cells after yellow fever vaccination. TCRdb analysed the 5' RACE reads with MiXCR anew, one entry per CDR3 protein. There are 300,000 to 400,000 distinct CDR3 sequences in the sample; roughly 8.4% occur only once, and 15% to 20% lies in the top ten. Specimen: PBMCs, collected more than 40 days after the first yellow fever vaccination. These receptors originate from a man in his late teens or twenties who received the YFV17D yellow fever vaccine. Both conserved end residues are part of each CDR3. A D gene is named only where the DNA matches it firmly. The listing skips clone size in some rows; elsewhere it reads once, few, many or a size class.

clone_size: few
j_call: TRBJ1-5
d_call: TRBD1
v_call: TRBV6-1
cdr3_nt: TGTGCCAGCAGTGTAACAGGGGGCGCAAGTCAGCCCCAGCATTTT
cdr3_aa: CASSVTGGASQPQHF

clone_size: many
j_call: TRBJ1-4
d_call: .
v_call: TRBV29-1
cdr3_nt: TGCAGCGCCAACCTTTTTAATGAAAAACTGTTTTTT
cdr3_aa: CSANLFNEKLFF

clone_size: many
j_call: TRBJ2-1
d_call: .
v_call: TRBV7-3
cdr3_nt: TGTGCCAGCAGCCCGAGCCCGGAGGATGAGCAGTTCTTC
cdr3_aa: CASSPSPEDEQFF

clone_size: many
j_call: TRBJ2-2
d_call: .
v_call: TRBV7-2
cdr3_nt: TGTGCCAGCAGCTTAGTCGCCACCGGGGAGCTGTTTTTT
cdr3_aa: CASSLVATGELFF

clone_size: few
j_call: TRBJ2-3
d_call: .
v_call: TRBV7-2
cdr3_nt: TGTGCCAGCAGCTTAGAGTGGGGAGTCACAGATACGCAGTATTTT
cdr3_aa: CASSLEWGVTDTQYF

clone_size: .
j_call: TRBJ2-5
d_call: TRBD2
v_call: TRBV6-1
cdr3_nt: TGTGCCAGCCGCCCAGCATTGCGGGGGGTGGAAGAGACCCAGTACTTC
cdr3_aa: CASRPALRGVEETQYF

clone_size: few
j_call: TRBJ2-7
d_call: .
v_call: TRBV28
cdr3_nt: TGTGCCAGCAGTTCCCAGAACTCCTACGAGCAGTACTTC
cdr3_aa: CASSSQNSYEQYF

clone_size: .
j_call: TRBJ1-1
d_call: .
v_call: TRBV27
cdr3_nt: TGTGCCAGCAGTTTATTCGGCAGTAACACTGAAGCTTTCTTT
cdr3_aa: CASSLFGSNTEAFF

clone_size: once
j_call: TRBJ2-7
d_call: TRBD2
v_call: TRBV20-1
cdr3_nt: TGCAGTGCTAGAGATCGGGGGGGCGAGCAGTACTTC
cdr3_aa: CSARDRGGEQYF

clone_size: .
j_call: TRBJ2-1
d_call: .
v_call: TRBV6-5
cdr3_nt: TGTGCCAGCAGTTACTCAAGTGACTACAATGAGCAGTTCTTC
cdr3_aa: CASSYSSDYNEQFF

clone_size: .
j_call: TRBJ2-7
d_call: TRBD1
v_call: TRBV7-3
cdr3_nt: TGTGCCAGCAGCTTATTGCAGGACAGGGCGACTTCCTACGAGCAGTACTTC
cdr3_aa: CASSLLQDRATSYEQYF

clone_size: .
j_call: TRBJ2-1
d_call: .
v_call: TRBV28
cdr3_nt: TGTGCCAGCAGTTTATACGGCGCGATACTTCACAATGAGCAGTTCTTC
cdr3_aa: CASSLYGAILHNEQFF

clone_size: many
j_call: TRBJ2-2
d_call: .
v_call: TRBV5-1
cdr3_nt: TGCGCCAGCAGCTTGGCGTCCACCGGGGAGCTGTTTTTT
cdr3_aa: CASSLASTGELFF

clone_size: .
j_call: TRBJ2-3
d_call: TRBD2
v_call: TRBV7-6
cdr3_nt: TGTGCCGGCAGCTTAGACCCCCCTAGCGGAGTCACAGATACGCAGTATTTT
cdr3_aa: CAGSLDPPSGVTDTQYF

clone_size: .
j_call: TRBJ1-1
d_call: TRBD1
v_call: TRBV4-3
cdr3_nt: TGCGCCAGCAGCCAAGGTACACAGGGGAAGGTGAACACTGAAGCTTTCTTT
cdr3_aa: CASSQGTQGKVNTEAFF

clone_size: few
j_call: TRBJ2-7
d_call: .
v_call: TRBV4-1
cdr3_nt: TGCGCCAGCAGCCAAGTTCTAGACACGGGTTACGAGCAGTACTTC
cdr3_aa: CASSQVLDTGYEQYF

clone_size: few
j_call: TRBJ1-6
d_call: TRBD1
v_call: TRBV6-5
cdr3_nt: TGTGCCAGCAGTTACTCCGTGACAGGGGGCTATAATTCACCCCTCCACTTT
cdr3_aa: CASSYSVTGGYNSPLHF

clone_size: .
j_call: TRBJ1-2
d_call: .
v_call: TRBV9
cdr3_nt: TGTGCCAGCAGCGTAGGCCCAAGTGGCTACACCTTC
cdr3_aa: CASSVGPSGYTF

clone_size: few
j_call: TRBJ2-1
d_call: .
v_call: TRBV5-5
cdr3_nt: TGTGCCAGCACCCAAGCCAGGGGCGATGAGCAGTTCTTC
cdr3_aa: CASTQARGDEQFF

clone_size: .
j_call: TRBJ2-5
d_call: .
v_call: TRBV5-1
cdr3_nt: TGCGCCAGCAGCTTGGTTGGAGGAATCCAAGAGACCCAGTACTTC
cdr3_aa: CASSLVGGIQETQYF

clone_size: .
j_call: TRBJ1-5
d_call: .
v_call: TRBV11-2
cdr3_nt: TGTGCCAGCAGCTTAGATGGGCGGAAGGAGCCCCAGCATTTT
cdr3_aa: CASSLDGRKEPQHF

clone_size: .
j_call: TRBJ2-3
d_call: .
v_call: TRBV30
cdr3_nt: TGTGCCTGGAGTGCACGAGAGCCAGATACGCAGTATTTT
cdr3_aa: CAWSAREPDTQYF

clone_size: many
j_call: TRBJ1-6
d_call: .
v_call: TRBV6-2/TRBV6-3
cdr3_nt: TGTGCCAGCAGTTATCAATCGGACAGAGATTCACCCCTCCACTTT
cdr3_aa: CASSYQSDRDSPLHF

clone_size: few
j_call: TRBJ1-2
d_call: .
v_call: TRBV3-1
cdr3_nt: TGTGCCAGCAGCCAAGATACGTCTCCCAGAGGCTACACCTTC
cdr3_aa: CASSQDTSPRGYTF

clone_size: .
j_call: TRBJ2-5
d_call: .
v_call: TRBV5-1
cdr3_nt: TGCGCCAGCAGCTTGGATGTGTACCAAGAGACCCAGTACTTC
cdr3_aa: CASSLDVYQETQYF

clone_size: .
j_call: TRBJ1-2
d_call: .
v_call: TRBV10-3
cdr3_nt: TGTGCCATCAACCGGGAGATAAACTATGGCTACACCTTC
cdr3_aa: CAINREINYGYTF

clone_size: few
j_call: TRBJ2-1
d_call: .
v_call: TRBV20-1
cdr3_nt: TGCAGTGCTTCCAACCTCGATTCGGGGGCCCCCTCGGGTTACAATGAGCAGTTCTTC
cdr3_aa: CSASNLDSGAPSGYNEQFF

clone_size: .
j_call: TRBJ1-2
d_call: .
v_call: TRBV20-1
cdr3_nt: TGCAGTGCTAGGGTCGACAGGTCCTATGGCTACACCTTC
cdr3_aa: CSARVDRSYGYTF

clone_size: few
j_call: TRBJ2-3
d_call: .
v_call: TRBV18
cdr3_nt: TGTGCCAGCTCACCCCTCGCGGCAGATACGCAGTATTTT
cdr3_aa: CASSPLAADTQYF

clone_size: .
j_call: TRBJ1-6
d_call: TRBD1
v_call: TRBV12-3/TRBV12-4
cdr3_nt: TGTGCCAGCAGTTTTCCCGGGACAGGGTGGGGACCCCTCCACTTT
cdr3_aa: CASSFPGTGWGPLHF

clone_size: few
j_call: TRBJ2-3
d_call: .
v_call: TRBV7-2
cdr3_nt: TGTGCCAGCAGCTTAGATTCGTTTAAGCAGTATTTT
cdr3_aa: CASSLDSFKQYF

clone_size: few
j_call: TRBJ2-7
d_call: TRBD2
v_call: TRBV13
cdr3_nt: TGTGCCAGCAGCTTAGAGCGGGGACTAGCGGGGGGGAGGTACGAGCAGTACTTC
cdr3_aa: CASSLERGLAGGRYEQYF

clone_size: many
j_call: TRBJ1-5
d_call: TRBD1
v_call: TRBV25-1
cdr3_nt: TGTGCCAGCAGTGAGCAACAGGGGAACAATCAGCCCCAGCATTTT
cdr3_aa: CASSEQQGNNQPQHF

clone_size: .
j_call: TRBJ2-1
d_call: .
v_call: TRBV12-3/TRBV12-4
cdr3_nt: TGTGCCAGCAGCCGCGTGGGGCCGAACTACAATGAGCAGTTCTTC
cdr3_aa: CASSRVGPNYNEQFF

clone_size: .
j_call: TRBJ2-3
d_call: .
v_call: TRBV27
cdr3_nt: TGTGCCAGCAGTCCACCCGCAGGCAGCGATACGCAGTATTTT
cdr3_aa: CASSPPAGSDTQYF

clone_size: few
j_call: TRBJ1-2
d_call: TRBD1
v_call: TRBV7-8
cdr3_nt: TGTGCCAGCAGCTATGACAGGGGTAGTAAGAATGGCTACACCTTC
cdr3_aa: CASSYDRGSKNGYTF

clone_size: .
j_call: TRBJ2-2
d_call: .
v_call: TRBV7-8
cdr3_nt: TGTGCCAGCAGCTTAGTGGGGGTGTGGACAACGAACACCGGGGAGCTGTTTTTT
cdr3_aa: CASSLVGVWTTNTGELFF

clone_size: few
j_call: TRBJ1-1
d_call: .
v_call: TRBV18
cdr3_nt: TGTGCCAGCTCAGCACAGGATCTGAACACTGAAGCTTTCTTT
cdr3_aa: CASSAQDLNTEAFF

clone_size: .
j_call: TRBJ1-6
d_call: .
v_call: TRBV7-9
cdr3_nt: TGTGCCAGCAGCTTGAGCGACCCAGGGGCCGGTTCACCCCTCCACTTT
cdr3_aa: CASSLSDPGAGSPLHF

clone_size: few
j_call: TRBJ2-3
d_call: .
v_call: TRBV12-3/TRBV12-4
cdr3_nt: TGTGCCAGCGACTATACGGGCACAGATACGCAGTATTTT
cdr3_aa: CASDYTGTDTQYF

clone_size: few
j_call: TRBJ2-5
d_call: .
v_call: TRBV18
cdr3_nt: TGTGCCAGCTCACCACCCCTAGAGACCCAGTACTTC
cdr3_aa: CASSPPLETQYF